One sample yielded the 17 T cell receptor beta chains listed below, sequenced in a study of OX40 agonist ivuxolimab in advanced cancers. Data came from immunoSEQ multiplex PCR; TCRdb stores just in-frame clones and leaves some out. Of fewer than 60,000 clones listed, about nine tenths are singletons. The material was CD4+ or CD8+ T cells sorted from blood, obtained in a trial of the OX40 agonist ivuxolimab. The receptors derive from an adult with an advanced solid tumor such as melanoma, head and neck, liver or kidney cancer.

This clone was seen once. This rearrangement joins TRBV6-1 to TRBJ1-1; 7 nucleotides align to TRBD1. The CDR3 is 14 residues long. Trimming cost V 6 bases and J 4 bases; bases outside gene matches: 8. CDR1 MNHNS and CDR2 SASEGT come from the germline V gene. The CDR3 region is CASSIDRVSTEAFF. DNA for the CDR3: TGTGCCAGCAGCATCGACAGGGTAAGCACTGAAGCTTTCTTT.

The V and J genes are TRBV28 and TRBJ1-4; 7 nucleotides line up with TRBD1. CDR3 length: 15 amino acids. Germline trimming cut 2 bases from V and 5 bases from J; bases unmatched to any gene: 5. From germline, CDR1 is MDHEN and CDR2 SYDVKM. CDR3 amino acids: CASSLLQGENEKLFF. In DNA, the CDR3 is TGTGCCAGCAGTTTACTGCAGGGGGAAAATGAAAAACTGTTTTTT.

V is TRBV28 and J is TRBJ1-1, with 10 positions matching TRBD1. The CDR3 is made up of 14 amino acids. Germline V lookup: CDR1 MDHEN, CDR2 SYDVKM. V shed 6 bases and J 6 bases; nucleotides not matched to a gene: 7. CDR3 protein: CASRWGQGYPEAFF. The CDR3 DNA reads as TGTGCCAGCAGGTGGGGACAGGGGTACCCTGAAGCTTTCTTT.

The CDR3 region has the DNA TGTGCCAGCAGACCTGCCGGGACAGGGGCCTACGAGCAGTACTTC. This gives the protein CASRPAGTGAYEQYF. The chain carries TRBV28 and TRBJ2-7; TRBD1 aligns across 10 bases. The CDR3 runs 15 residues. V dropped 6 bases and J dropped 2; count of bases not matched to a gene: 7. CDR1 and CDR2 (germline): MDHEN, SYDVKM.

The CDR3 is CASSWQGIHEQYF. In nucleotides, the CDR3 is TGTGCCAGCAGCTGGCAGGGGATCCACGAGCAGTACTTC. The rearrangement links TRBV2 to TRBJ2-7, with a weak D call TRBD1 (6 bases). Germline V gene sequence: CDR1 SNHLY, CDR2 FYNNEI. Trimming removed 6 bases at V and 5 bases at J, with 14 bases between. The CDR3 has 13 amino acids. The variable domain in full, with the rest retrieved from reference TRBV2 and TRBJ2-7, is EPEVTQTPSHQVTQMGQEVILRCVPISNHLYFYWYRQILGQKVEFLVSFYNNEISEKSEIFDDQFSVERPDGSNFTLKIRSTKLEDSAMYFCASSWQGIHEQYFGPGTRLTVT.

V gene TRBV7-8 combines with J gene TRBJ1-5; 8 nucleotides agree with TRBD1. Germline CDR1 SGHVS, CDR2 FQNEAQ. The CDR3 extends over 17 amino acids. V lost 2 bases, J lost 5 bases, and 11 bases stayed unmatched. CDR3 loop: CASSLNRGNLRHQPQHF. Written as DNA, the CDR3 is TGTGCCAGCAGCTTAAACAGGGGGAACTTGCGCCATCAGCCCCAGCATTTT.

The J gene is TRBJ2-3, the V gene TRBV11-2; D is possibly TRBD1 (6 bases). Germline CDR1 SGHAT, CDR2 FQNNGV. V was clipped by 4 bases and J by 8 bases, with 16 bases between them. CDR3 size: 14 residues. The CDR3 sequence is CASSSLYRESTQYF. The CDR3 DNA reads TGTGCCAGCAGCTCCTTGTACAGGGAAAGTACGCAGTATTTT.

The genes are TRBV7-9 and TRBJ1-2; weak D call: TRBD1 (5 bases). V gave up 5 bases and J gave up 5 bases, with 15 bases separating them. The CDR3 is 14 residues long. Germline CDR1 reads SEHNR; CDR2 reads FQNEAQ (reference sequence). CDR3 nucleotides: TGTGCCAGCAGCCATAGTGGGGGAGGATATGGCTACACCTTC. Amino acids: CASSHSGGGYGYTF.

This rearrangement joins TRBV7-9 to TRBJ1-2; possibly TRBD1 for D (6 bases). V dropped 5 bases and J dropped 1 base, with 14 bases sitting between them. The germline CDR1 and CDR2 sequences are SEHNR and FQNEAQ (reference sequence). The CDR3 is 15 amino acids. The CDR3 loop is CASSPGQFLNYGYTF. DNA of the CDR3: TGTGCCAGCAGCCCTGGACAGTTCCTTAACTATGGCTACACCTTC.

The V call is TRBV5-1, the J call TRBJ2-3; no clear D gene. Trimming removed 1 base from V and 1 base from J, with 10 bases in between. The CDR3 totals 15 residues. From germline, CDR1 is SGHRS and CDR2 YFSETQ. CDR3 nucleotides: TGCGCCAGCAGCTTGCTGGGGTACCGCACAGATACGCAGTATTTT. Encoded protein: CASSLLGYRTDTQYF.

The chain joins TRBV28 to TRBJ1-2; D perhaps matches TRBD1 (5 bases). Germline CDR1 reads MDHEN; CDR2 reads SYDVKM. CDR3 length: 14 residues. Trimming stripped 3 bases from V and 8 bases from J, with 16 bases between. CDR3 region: CASSFGTGELGYTF. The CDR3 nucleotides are TGTGCCAGCAGTTTCGGTACGGGGGAGTTAGGCTACACCTTC.

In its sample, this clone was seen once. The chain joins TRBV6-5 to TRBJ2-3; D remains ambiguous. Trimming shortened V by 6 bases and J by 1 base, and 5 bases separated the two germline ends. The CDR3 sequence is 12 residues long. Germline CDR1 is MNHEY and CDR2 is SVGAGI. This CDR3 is CASSTGTDTQYF. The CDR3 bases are TGTGCCAGCAGCACAGGCACAGATACGCAGTATTTT.

The CDR3 nucleotides are TGCGCCAGCAGCTTCGGACCACAGAACACTGAAGCTTTCTTT. Its translation: CASSFGPQNTEAFF. V usage is TRBV5-1 and J usage is TRBJ1-1; D ambiguous. Germline V lookup: CDR1 SGHRS, CDR2 YFSETQ. The CDR3 totals 14 residues. Trimming removed 2 bases at V and 1 base at J, with 9 bases between.

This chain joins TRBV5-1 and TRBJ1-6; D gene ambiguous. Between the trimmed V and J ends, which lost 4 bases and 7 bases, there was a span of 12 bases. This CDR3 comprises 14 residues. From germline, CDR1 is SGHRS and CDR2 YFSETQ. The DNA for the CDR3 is TGCGCCAGCAGCCCCCCAGAGCCGAATTCACCCCTCCACTTT. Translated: CASSPPEPNSPLHF.

CDR3 sequence (DNA): TGCGCCAGCAGCCAACTCCTAGCGGGAGAAGACGACGAGCAGTACTTC. Translation gives CASSQLLAGEDDEQYF. This chain uses TRBV4-1 with TRBJ2-7; 10 nucleotides line up with TRBD2. The CDR3 has 16 amino acids. CDR1 and CDR2 from the germline V gene are MGHRA and YSYEKL. The J segment lost 5 bases and the V segment lost 2 bases, leaving 9 bases of the junction unmatched.

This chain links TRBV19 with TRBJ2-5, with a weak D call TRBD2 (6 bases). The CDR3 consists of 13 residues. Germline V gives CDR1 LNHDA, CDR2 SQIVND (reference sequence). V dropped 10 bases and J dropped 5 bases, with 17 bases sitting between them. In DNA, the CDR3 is TGTGCCATCCCCGGAGGAGGGAAGGAGACCCAGTACTTC. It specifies CAIPGGGKETQYF.

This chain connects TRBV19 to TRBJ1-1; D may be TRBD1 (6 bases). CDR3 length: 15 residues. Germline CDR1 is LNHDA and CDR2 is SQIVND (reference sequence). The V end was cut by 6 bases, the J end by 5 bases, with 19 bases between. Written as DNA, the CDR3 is TGTGCCAGTAGCCTGGGGGCTTTTCGGGGGACTGAAGCTTTCTTT. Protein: CASSLGAFRGTEAFF. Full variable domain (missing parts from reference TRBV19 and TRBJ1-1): DGGITQSPKYLFRKEGQNVTLSCEQNLNHDAMYWYRQDPGQGLRLIYYSQIVNDFQKGDIAEGYSVSREKKESFPLTVTSAQKNPTAFYLCASSLGAFRGTEAFFGQGTRLTVV.